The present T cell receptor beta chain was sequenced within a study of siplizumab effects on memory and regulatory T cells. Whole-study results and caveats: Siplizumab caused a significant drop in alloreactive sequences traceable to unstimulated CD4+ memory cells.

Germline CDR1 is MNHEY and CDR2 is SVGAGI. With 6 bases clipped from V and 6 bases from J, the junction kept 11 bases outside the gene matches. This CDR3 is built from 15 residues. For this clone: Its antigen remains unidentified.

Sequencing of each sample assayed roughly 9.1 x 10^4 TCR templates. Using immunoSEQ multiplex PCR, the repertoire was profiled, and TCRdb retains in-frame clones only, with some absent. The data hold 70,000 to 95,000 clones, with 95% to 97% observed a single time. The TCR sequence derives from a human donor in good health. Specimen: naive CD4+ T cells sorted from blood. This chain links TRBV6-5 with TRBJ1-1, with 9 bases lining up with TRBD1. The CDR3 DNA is TGTGCCAGCAGACCGGACAGGGGACAACACCCTGAAGCTTTCTTT. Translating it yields CASRPDRGQHPEAFF.